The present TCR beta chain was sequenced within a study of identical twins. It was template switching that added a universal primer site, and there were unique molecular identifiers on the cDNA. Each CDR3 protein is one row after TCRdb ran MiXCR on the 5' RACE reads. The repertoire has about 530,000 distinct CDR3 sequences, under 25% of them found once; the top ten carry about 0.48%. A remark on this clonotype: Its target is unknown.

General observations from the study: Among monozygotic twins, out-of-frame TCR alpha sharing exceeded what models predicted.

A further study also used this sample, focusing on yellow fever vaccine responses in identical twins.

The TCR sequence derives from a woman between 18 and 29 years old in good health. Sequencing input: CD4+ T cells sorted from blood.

The CDR3 here is CASSPWGGQERTTETQYF. The CDR3 nucleotides read TGTGCCAGCAGCCCATGGGGGGGGCAGGAACGGACTACAGAGACCCAGTACTTC. This chain links TRBV11-2 with TRBJ2-5; perhaps TRBD2 as D (7 bases). The CDR3 runs to 18 residues. Germline V gene sequence: CDR1 SGHAT, CDR2 FQNNGV. Trimming cost V 5 bases and J 4 bases, with 26 bases left between them. Together with reference TRBV11-2 and TRBJ2-5, the CDR3 gives the full variable domain: EAGVAQSPRYKIIEKRQSVAFWCNPISGHATLYWYQQILGQGPKLLIQFQNNGVVDDSQLPKDRFSAERLKGVDSTLKIQPAKLEDSAVYLCASSPWGGQERTTETQYFGPGTRLLVL.